The present entry profiles one TCR beta chain with its context. Antigen specificity is unknown. Data came from immunoSEQ multiplex PCR; TCRdb stores just in-frame clones and leaves some out. Altogether 240,000 or so clones are present, about 86% being singletons, with the ten largest covering around 1.2%. The data originate from a study of cytomegalovirus exposure and HLA in healthy donors. Study-wide points: The study labeled fewer than 200 TCR beta chains cytomegalovirus-associated.

The sequencing input was PBMCs. The source of this sequence is a woman aged 30 to 39 in good health and CMV-seropositive.

This CDR3 is CARAGGGYGYTF. DNA of the CDR3: TGTGCCAGGGCCGGCGGGGGCTATGGCTACACCTTC. The chain joins TRBV2 to TRBJ1-2, with D maybe TRBD1 (5 bases). This CDR3 has 12 residues. The germline V and J ends were trimmed by 9 bases and 4 bases, with 12 bases remaining between them. The germline V gene encodes CDR1 SNHLY and CDR2 FYNNEI.